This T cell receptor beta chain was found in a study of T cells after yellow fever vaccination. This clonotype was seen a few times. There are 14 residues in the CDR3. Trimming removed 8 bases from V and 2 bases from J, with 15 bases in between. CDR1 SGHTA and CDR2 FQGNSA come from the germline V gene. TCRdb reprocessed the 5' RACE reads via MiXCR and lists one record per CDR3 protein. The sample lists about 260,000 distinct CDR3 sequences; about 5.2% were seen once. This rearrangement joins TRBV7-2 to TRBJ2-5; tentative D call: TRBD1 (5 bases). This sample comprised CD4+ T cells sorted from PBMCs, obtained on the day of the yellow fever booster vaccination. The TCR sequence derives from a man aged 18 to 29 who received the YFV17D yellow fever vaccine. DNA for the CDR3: TGTGCCAGCGGCCCCAGACAGTTTCAAGAGACCCAGTACTTC. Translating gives CASGPRQFQETQYF. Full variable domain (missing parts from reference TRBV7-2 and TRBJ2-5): GAGVSQSPSNKVTEKGKDVELRCDPISGHTALYWYRQSLGQGLEFLIYFQGNSAPDKSGLPSDRFSAERTGGSVSTLTIQRTQQEDSAVYLCASGPRQFQETQYFGPGTRLLVL.